This TCR beta chain was documented in a study of T cell responses to AZD1222 COVID-19 vaccine. V lost 5 bases and J 6 bases, leaving 14 bases between the germline ends. Germline values: CDR1 SGHRS, CDR2 YFSETQ. CDR3 length equals 13 residues. Study results and limitations: Most donors were white British, females outnumbered males, and clonal diversity was possibly underestimated. At study baseline, merely six AZD1222 recipients were seropositive. The span of vaccine-associated CD4 TCRs extended across spike, with dominance at 160-218 and 743-854.

Clones were sequenced by immunoSEQ multiplex PCR, and TCRdb holds only the in-frame ones, with some missing. Altogether roughly 160,000 clones are present, roughly 94% being singletons, with the ten largest covering 0.64%. Note on this clone: Its antigen is currently unknown.

The chain joins TRBV5-1 to TRBJ1-2; TRBD1 might be the D (6 bases). The source was peripheral blood, collected on day 0 of AZD1222 vaccination. The receptor was isolated from an adult in good health. CDR3 loop: CASRAGEVNGYTF. The CDR3 nucleotides read TGCGCCAGCAGAGCAGGGGAGGTGAATGGCTACACCTTC.